The T cell receptor (beta chain) described here comes from a study of blood T cell repertoires in COVID-19. Study at large: Samples representing acute and convalescent COVID-19 were sourced from the United States, Italy and Spain. The cDNA or gDNA used as material had been derived from T cells, B-cell-depleted T cells, or PBMCs.

TCRdb's table, derived via immunoSEQ multiplex PCR, lists solely in-frame clones and lacks some. The data hold 140,000 to 150,000 clones, with around 81% observed a single time. The sequence was obtained from a woman aged 40 to 55 with active or convalescent COVID-19. Sequences were obtained from peripheral blood.

CDR3 nucleotides: TGTGCCAGCAGCTTGCAGGGACAGGGGGCTGGCGGCTACACCTTC. It specifies CASSLQGQGAGGYTF. The genes are TRBV5-4 and TRBJ1-2; 12 bases map to TRBD1. CDR1 and CDR2 from the germline V gene are SGHNT and YYREEE (reference sequence). The length of the CDR3 is 15 residues. The ends lost 1 base at V and 8 bases at J; junction bases unmatched: 6.